This TCR beta chain derives from a study of OX40 agonist ivuxolimab in advanced cancers. Study summary: Eligibility rules accepted prior anti-PD-1, anti-PD-L1 or anti-CTLA-4 therapy, and 35% to 40% had some.

Study results and limitations: There were, on average, more expanded clones in CD8+ T cells than in CD4+.

This clone has only a few counts. What it recognizes is unknown. Generated by immunoSEQ multiplex PCR, the TCRdb table keeps only in-frame clones and is missing some. This table has approximately 90,000 clones, around nine tenths appearing once. The CDR3 totals 14 residues. The germline V gene encodes CDR1 SGHRS and CDR2 YFSETQ. V lost 4 bases to trimming and J lost 2 bases, with 10 bases between them. Sampling times: baseline, cycle 4 day 1, cycle 7 day 1. Sequenced material: CD4+ or CD8+ T cells sorted from blood, taken in a trial of the OX40 agonist ivuxolimab. The chain joins TRBV5-1 to TRBJ1-3, with D tentatively TRBD1 (6 bases). The receptor was derived from an adult with an advanced solid tumor such as melanoma, head and neck, liver or kidney cancer. CDR3 coding DNA: TGCGCCAGCAGCCGCGGACAGCCTGGAAACACCATATATTTT. This gives the protein CASSRGQPGNTIYF.